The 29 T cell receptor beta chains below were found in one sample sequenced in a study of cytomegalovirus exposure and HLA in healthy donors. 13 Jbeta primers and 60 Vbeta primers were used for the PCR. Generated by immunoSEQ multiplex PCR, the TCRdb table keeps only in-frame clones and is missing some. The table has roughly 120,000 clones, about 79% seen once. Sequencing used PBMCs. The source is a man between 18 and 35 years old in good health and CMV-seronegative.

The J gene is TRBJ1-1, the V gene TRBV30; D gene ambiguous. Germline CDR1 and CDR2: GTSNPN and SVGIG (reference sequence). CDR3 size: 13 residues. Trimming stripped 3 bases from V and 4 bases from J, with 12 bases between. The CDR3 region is CAWRREEGTEAFF. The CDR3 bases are TGTGCCTGGAGAAGGGAAGAGGGCACTGAAGCTTTCTTT. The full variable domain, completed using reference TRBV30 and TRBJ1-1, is SQTIHQWPATLVQPVGSPLSLECTVEGTSNPNLYWYRQAAGRGLQLLFYSVGIGQISSEVPQNLSASRPQDRQFILSSKKLLLSDSGFYLCAWRREEGTEAFFGQGTRLTVV.

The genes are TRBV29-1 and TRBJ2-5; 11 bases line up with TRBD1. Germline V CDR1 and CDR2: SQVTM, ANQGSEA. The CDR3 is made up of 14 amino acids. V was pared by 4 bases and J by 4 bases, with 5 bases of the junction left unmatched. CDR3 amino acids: CSVATGTGGETQYF. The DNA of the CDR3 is TGCAGCGTTGCGACCGGGACAGGGGGAGAGACCCAGTACTTC.

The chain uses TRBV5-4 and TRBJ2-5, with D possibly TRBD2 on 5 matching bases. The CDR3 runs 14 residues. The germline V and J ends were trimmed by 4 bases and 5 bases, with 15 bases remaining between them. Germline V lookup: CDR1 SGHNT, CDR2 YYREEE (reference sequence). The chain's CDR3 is CASSARRGWETQYF. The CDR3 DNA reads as TGTGCCAGCAGCGCCCGACGCGGGTGGGAGACCCAGTACTTC.

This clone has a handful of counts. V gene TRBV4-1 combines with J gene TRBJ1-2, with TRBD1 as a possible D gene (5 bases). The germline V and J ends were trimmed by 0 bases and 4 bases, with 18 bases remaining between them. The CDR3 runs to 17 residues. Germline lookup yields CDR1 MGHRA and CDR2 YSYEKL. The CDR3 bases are TGCGCCAGCAGCCAAGATTCTAGGCAGGGTATTGCCTATGGCTACACCTTC. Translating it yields CASSQDSRQGIAYGYTF.

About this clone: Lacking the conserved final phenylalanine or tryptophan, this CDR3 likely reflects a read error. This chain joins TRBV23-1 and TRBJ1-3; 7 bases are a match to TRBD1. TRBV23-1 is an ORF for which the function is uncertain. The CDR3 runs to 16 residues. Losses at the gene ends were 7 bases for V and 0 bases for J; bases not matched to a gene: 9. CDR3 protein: CASTAGQYGSGNTIYL. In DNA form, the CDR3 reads TGCGCCAGCACTGCGGGACAGTATGGCTCTGGAAACACCATATATCTT.

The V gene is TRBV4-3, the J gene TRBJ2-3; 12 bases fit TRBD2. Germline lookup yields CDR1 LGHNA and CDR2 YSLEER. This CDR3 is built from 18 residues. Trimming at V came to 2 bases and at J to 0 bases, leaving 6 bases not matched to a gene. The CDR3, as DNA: TGCGCCAGCAGCCAATTCGGACTAGCGGGATCAAGCACAGATACGCAGTATTTT. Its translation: CASSQFGLAGSSTDTQYF.

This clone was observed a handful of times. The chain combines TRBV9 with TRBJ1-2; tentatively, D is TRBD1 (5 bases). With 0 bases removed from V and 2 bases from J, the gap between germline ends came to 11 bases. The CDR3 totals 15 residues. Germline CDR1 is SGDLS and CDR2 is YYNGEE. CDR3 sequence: CASSVGRGINYGYTF. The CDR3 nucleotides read TGTGCCAGCAGCGTAGGGCGGGGGATAAACTATGGCTACACCTTC.

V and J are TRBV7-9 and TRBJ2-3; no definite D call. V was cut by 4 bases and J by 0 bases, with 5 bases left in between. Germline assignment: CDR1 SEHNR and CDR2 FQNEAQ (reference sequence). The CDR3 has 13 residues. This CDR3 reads CASSSISTDTQYF. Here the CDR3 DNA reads TGTGCCAGCAGCTCAATTAGCACAGATACGCAGTATTTT.

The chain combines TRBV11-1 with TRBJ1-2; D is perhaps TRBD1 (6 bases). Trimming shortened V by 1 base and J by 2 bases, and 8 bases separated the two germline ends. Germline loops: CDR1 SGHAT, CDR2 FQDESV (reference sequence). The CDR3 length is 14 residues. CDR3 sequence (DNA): TGTGCCAGCAGCTTAGGGGACATCAACTATGGCTACACCTTC. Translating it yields CASSLGDINYGYTF.

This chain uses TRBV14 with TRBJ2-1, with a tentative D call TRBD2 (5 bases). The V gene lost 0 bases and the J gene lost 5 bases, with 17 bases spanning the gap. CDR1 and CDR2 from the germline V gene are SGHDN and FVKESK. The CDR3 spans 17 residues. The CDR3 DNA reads TGTGCCAGCAGCCAAGAAAGCGTGCTAGCAGGCCACAATGAGCAGTTCTTC. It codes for CASSQESVLAGHNEQFF.

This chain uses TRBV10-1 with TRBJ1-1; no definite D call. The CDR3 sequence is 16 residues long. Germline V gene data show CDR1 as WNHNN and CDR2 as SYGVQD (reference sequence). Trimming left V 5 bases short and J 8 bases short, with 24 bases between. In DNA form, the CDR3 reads TGCGCCAGCAGTTCAGAACCTGGAGGACTGAATAGGGAAGCTTTCTTT. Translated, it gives CASSSEPGGLNREAFF.

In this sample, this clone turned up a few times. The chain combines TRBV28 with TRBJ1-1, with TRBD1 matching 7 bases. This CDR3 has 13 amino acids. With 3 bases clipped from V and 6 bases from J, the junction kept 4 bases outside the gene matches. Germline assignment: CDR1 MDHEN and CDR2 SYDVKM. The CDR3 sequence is CASSFRQGAEAFF. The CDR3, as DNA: TGTGCCAGCAGTTTTCGGCAGGGGGCTGAAGCTTTCTTT. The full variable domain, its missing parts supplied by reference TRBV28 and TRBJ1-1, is DVKVTQSSRYLVKRTGEKVFLECVQDMDHENMFWYRQDPGLGLRLIYFSYDVKMKEKGDIPEGYSVSREKKERFSLILESASTNQTSMYLCASSFRQGAEAFFGQGTRLTVV.

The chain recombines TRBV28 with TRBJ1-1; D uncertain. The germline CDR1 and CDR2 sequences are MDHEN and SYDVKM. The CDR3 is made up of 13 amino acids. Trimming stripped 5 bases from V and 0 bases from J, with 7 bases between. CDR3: CASSRSMNTEAFF. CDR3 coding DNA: TGTGCCAGCAGTAGAAGCATGAACACTGAAGCTTTCTTT.

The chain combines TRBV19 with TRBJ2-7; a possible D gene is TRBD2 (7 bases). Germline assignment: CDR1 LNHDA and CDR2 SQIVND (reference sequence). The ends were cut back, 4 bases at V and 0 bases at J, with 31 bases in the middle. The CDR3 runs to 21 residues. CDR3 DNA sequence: TGTGCCAGTAGTAGACACTCGAACCAAGGGAGGGCGGACAGACACTCCTACGAGCAGTACTTC. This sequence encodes CASSRHSNQGRADRHSYEQYF.

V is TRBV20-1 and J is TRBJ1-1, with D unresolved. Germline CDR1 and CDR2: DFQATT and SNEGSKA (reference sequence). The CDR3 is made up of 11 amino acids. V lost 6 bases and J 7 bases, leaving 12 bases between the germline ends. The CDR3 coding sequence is TGCAGTGCCCTCCGGGAGGGTGAAGCTTTCTTT. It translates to CSALREGEAFF.

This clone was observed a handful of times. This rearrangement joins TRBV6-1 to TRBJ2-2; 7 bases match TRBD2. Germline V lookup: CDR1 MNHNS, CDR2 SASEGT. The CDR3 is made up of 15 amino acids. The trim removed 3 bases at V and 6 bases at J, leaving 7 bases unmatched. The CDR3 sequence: CASSERAGSPGELFF. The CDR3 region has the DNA TGTGCCAGCAGTGAGAGAGCGGGGTCTCCCGGGGAGCTGTTTTTT.

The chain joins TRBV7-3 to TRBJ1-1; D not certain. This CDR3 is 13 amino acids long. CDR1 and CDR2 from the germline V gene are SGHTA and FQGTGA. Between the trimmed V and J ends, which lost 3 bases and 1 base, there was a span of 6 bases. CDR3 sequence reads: CASSFSWNTEAFF. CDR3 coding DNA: TGTGCCAGCAGCTTCTCCTGGAACACTGAAGCTTTCTTT.

The CDR3 coding sequence is TGTGCCAGCAGCTTAGAGGGAGGGCCGGGAAACGGGGAGCTGTTTTTT. It encodes CASSLEGGPGNGELFF. The rearrangement uses TRBV7-6 and TRBJ2-2; TRBD2 matches 7 bases. V lost 1 base to trimming and J lost 7 bases; unmatched junction nucleotides: 9. The CDR3 extends over 16 amino acids. Germline-derived CDR1 and CDR2 are SGHVS and FNYEAQ. The whole variable domain, remainder taken from reference TRBV7-6 and TRBJ2-2, is GAGVSQSPRYKVTKRGQDVALRCDPISGHVSLYWYRQALGQGPEFLTYFNYEAQQDKSGLPNDRFSAERPEGSISTLTIQRTEQRDSAMYRCASSLEGGPGNGELFFGEGSRLTVL.

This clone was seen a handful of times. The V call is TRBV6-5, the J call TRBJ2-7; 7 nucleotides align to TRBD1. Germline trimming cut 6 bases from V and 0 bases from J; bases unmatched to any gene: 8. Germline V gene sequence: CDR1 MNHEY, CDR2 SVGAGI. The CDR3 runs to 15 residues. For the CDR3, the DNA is TGTGCCAGCAGCCCCACCGGGACAGTCTCCTACGAGCAGTACGTC. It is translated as CASSPTGTVSYEQYV.

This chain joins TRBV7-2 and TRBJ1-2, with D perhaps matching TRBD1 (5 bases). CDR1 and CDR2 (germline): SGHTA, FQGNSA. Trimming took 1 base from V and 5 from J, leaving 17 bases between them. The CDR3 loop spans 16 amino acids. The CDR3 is CASSLGSWQGGYGYTF. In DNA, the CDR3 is TGTGCCAGCAGCTTAGGGAGTTGGCAGGGAGGATATGGCTACACCTTC.

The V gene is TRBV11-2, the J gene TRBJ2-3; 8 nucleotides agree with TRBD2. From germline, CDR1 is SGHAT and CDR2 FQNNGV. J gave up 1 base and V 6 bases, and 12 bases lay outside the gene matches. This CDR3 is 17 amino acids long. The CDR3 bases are TGTGCCAGCAGACCCTACTCCGGGACTAGGGGCACAGATACGCAGTATTTT. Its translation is CASRPYSGTRGTDTQYF.

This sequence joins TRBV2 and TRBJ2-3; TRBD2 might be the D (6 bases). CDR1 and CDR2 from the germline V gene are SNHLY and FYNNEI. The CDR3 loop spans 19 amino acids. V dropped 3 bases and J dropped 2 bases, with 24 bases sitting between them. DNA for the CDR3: TGTGCCAGCAGTGATCCCCCCGGGAGTAGCGGACCGTACACAGATACGCAGTATTTT. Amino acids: CASSDPPGSSGPYTDTQYF.

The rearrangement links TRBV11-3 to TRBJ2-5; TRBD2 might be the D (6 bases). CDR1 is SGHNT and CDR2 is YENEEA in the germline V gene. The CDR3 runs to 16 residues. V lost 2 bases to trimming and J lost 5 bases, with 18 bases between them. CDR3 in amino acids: CASSLHSRETGETQYF. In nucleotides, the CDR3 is TGTGCCAGCAGCTTACATAGCCGGGAGACGGGGGAGACCCAGTACTTC. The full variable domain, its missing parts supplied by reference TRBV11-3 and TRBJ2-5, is EAGVVQSPRYKIIEKKQPVAFWCNPISGHNTLYWYLQNLGQGPELLIRYENEEAVDDSQLPKDRFSAERLKGVDSTLKIQPAELGDSAVYLCASSLHSRETGETQYFGPGTRLLVL.

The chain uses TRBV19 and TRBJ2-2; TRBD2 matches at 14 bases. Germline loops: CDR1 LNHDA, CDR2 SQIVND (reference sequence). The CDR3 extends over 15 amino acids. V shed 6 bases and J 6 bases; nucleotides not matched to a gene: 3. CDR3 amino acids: CASRGTSGSPGELFF. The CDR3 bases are TGTGCCAGTAGGGGGACTAGCGGGAGCCCCGGGGAGCTGTTTTTT.

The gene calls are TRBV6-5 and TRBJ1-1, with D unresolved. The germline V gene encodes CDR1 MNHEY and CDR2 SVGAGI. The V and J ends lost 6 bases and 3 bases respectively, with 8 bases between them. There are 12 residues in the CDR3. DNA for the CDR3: TGTGCCAGCAGCCCGGGATACACTGAAGCTTTCTTT. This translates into CASSPGYTEAFF.

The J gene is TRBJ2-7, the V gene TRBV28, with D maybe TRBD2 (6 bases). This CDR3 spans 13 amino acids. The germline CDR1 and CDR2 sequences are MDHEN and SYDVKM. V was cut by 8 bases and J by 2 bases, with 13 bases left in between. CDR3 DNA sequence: TGTGCCAGCTACCGGACTACGCCCTACGAGCAGTACTTC. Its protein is CASYRTTPYEQYF. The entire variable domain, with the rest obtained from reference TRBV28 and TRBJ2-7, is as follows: DVKVTQSSRYLVKRTGEKVFLECVQDMDHENMFWYRQDPGLGLRLIYFSYDVKMKEKGDIPEGYSVSREKKERFSLILESASTNQTSMYLCASYRTTPYEQYFGPGTRLTVT.

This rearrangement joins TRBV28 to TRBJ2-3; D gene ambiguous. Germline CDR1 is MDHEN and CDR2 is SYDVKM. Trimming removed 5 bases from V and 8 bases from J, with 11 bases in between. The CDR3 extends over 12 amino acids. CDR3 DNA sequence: TGTGCCAGCAGTCCCTCTTTCGGTACGCAGTATTTT. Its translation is CASSPSFGTQYF.

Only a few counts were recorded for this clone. The CDR3 sequence is CASSQDDRETYEQYV. The DNA for the CDR3 is TGCGCCAGCAGCCAAGATGACAGAGAGACCTACGAGCAGTACGTC. The genes are TRBV4-1 and TRBJ2-7; D may be TRBD1 (5 bases). From germline, CDR1 is MGHRA and CDR2 YSYEKL. V was pared by 0 bases and J by 2 bases, with 11 bases between. The CDR3 has 15 residues.

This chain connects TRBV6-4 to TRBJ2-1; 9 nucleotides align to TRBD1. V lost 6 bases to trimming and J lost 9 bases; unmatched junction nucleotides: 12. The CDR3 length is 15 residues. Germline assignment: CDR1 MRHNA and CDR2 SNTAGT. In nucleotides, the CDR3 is TGTGCCAGCAGGAAAAACAGGGGGCAGGCGGGTGAGCAGTTCTTC. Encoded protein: CASRKNRGQAGEQFF.